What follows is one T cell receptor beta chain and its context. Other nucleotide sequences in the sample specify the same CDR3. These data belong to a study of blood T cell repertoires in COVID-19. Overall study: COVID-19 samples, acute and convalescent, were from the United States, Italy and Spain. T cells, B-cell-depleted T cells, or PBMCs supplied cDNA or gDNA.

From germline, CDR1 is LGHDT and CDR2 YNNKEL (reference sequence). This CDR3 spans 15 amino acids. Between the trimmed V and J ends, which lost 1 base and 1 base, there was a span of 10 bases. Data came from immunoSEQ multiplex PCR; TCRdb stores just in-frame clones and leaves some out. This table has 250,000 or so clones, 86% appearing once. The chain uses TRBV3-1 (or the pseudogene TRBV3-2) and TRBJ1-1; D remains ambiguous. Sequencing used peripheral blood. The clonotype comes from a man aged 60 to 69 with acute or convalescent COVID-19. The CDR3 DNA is TGTGCCAGCAGCCAAGGGGAGGGCGGGAACACTGAAGCTTTCTTT. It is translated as CASSQGEGGNTEAFF.